This section outlines one T cell receptor (beta chain) sequence together with its context. Its matching antigen is unknown. Clones were sequenced by immunoSEQ multiplex PCR, and TCRdb holds only the in-frame ones, with some missing. The sample records around 160,000 clones, more than 85% being singletons. CDR1 is SGHRS, CDR2 YFSETQ, per germline. The germline V and J ends were trimmed by 0 bases and 5 bases, with 11 bases remaining between them. The CDR3 totals 14 residues. This entry comes from a study of T cell responses to AZD1222 COVID-19 vaccine. Overall study: Second-dose schedules of about 4 or about 12 weeks were combined. General study points: Nearly half of unique spike-specific TCRs reportedly avoided B.1.351 and B.1.1.7 mutated regions. Sampled repertoires all dated from after the peak T cell response.

This specimen was peripheral blood, taken on day 0 of AZD1222 vaccination. The receptor was isolated from an adult in good health. The chain has TRBV5-1 and TRBJ2-5; D is perhaps TRBD2 (6 bases). This CDR3 reads CASSLAAGRETQYF. The CDR3 DNA follows: TGCGCCAGCAGCTTGGCCGCGGGGCGGGAGACCCAGTACTTC.